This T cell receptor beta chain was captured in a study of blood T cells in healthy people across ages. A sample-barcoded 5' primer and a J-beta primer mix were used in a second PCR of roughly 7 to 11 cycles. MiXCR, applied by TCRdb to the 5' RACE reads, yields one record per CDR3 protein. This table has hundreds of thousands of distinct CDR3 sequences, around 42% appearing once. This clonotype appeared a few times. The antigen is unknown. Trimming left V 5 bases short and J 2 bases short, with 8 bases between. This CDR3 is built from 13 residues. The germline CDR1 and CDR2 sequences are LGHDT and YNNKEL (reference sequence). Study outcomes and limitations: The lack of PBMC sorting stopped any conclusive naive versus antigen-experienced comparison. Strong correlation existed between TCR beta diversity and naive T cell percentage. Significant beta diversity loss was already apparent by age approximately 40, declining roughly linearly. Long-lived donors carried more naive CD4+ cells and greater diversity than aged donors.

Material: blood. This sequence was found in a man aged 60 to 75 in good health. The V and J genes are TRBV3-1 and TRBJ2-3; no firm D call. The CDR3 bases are TGTGCCAGCAGCGGGCTCTACACAGATACGCAGTATTTT. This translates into CASSGLYTDTQYF.